This T cell receptor beta chain stems from a study of T-cell reconstitution after alpha-beta-depleted transplantation in children. Study results and limitations: By one year post-transplant, T-cell counts and diversity largely arose from T cells that were newly produced. Surviving recipient cells, namely T cells and thymic progenitors, were the source of high day-60 TCRbeta diversity in some patients. Roughly two months post-transplant, alpha-beta T cells reportedly originated from several hundred graft clones that had expanded.

This clonotype appeared many times. Its cognate antigen is unknown. Researchers prepared the TCRbeta library using unique molecular identifiers, the study reports. TCRdb re-called the PCR reads through MiXCR, storing one row per CDR3 protein. Among 200,000 to 300,000 distinct CDR3 sequences listed, roughly 25% were seen once. The TCR comes from a girl aged 2 to 9 with Fanconi anemia, due to receive a stem cell transplant. The specimen comprised PBMCs, sampled before TCRalphabeta/CD19-depleted stem cell transplant.

In nucleotides, the CDR3 is TGCGCCAGCAGCCAGGTATACAATGAGCAGTTCTTC. Amino acid sequence: CASSQVYNEQFF. V and J are TRBV4-1 and TRBJ2-1; D not resolved. Germline V gene data show CDR1 as MGHRA and CDR2 as YSYEKL. The CDR3 spans 12 residues. The V and J ends lost 3 bases and 4 bases respectively, with 4 bases between them.